This T cell receptor (beta chain) is drawn from a study of shared clonotypes between healthy human individuals. Notes on this clone: Its target is not known.

General study results and limits: Shared clonotypes across all four donors exceeded non-shared ones in generation probability.

V lost 7 bases to trimming and J lost 2 bases, with 18 bases between them. This CDR3 is 15 amino acids long. CDR1 is SNHLY and CDR2 is FYNNEI in the germline V gene. Every immunoSEQ plate was one replicate of a subset's evenly spread DNA. Authors' analysis steps: Filtering of immunoSEQ junctional sequences could not match full-length read filtering. Clones were read by immunoSEQ multiplex PCR, and TCRdb kept only the in-frame ones, dropping some. V, J and clone size derive from that table, while D and trimming were established from the DNA sequence. This sample yields around 2.3 million clones, of which 95% are seen a single time; roughly 0.13% belongs to the top ten.

The origin of this receptor is a young man in good health. The genes are TRBV2 and TRBJ2-7, with D tentatively TRBD1 or TRBD2 (5 bases each). The sequenced sample was naive CD4+ T cells sorted from blood. The subset denotes: CD45RA+ positively selected. CDR3 residues: CASTPSWGTTYEQYF. DNA for the CDR3: TGTGCCAGCACCCCCTCGTGGGGGACCACCTACGAGCAGTACTTC.